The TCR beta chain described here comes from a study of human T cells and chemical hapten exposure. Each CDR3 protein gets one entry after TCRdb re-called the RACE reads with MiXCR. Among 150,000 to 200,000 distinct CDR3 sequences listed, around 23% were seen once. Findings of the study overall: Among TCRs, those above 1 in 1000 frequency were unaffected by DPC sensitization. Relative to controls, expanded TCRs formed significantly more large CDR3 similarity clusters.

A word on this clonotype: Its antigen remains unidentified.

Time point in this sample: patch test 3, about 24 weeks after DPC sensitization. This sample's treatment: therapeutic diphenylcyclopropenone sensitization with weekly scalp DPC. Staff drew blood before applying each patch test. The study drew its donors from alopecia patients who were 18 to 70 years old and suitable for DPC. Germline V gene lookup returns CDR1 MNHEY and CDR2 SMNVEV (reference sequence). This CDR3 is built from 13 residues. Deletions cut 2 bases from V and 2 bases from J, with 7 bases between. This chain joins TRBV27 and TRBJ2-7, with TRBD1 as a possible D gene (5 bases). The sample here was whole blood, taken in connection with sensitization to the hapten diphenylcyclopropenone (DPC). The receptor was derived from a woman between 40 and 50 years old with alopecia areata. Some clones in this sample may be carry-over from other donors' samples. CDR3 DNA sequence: TGTGCCAGCAGTTTAACACAGGCCTACGAGCAGTACTTC. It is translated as CASSLTQAYEQYF.